Here is one T cell receptor (beta chain) with its context. Its cognate antigen is unknown. These data come from a study of blood T cells in healthy people across ages. V was shortened by 1 base and J by 8 bases, with 11 bases between the two germline ends. Germline assignment: CDR1 SGHTA and CDR2 FQGNSA. There are 13 residues in the CDR3. General observations from the study: Observed TCR beta diversity per million T cells went down as age went up. This fall followed a roughly linear course with age. Naive CD4+ cell counts and diversity both ran higher in long-lived than in aged donors. When one million T cells were used, diversity estimates were thought to be underestimates.

Alongside a J-beta primer mix, a sample-barcoded 5' primer served in a second PCR lasting about 7 to 12 cycles. TCRdb fed the 5' RACE reads into MiXCR, producing one record per CDR3 protein. Of some 1.5 million distinct CDR3 sequences listed, over 25% are singletons. The clonotype comes from a woman aged 25 to 39 in good health. The rearrangement joins TRBV7-2 to TRBJ1-2; D is possibly TRBD1 (6 bases). Sequences were obtained from blood. DNA for the CDR3: TGTGCCAGCAGCTTAGATAGGGGGAAGGGCTACACCTTC. As protein: CASSLDRGKGYTF.